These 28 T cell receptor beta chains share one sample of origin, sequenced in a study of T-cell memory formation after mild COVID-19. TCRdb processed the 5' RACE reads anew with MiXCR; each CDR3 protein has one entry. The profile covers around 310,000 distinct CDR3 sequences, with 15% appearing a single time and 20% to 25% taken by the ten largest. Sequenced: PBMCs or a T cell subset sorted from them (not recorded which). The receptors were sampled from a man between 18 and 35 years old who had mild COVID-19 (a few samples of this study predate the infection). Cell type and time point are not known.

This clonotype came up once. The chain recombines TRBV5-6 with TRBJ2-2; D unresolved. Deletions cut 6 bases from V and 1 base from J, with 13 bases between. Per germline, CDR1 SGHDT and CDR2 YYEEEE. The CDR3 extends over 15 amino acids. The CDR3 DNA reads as TGTGCCAGCAACAAACCCAGTGGGAACACCGGGGAGCTGTTTTTT. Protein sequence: CASNKPSGNTGELFF.

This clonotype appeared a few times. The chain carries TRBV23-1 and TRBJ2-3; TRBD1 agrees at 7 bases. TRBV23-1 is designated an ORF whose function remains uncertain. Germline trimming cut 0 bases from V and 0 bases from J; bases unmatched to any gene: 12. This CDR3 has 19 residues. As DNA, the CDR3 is TGCGCCAGCAGTCAATCGGGGCAATTGGGGACAGTGAGCACAGATACGCAGTATTTT. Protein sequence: CASSQSGQLGTVSTDTQYF.

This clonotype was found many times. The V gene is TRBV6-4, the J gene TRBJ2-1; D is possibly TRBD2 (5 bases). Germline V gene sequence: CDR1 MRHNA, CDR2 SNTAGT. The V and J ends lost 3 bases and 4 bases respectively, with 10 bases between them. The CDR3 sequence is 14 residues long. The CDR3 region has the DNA TGTGCCAGCAGTGAAGGGAGTTTATACAATGAGCAGTTCTTC. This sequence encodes CASSEGSLYNEQFF.

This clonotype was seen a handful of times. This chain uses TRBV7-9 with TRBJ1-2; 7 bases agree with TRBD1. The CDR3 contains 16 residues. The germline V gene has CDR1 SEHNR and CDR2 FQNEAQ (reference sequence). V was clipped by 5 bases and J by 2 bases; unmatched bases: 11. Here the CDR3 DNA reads TGTGCCAGCAGCGCTGTTCGACAGGGAGGCAACTATGGCTACACCTTC. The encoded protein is CASSAVRQGGNYGYTF. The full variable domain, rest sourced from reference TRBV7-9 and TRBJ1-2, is DTGVSQNPRHKITKRGQNVTFRCDPISEHNRLYWYRQTLGQGPEFLTYFQNEAQLEKSRLLSDRFSAERPKGSFSTLEIQRTEQGDSAMYLCASSAVRQGGNYGYTFGSGTRLTVV.

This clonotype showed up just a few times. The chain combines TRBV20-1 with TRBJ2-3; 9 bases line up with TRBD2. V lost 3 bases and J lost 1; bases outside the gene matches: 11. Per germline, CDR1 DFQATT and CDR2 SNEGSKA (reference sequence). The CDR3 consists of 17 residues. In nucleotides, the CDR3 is TGCAGTGCTAGCGGGGCCGCGGCGGGGGGGGGCACAGATACGCAGTATTTT. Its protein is CSASGAAAGGGTDTQYF.

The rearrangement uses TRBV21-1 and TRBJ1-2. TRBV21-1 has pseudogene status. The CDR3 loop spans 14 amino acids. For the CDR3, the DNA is TGTGCCAGCAAACTGTGGGAGGGCCGGCATGGCTACACCTTC. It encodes CASKLWEGRHGYTF.

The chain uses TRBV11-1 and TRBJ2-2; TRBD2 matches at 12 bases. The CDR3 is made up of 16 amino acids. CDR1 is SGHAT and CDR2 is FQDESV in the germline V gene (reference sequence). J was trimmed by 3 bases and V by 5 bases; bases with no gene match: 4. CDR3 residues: CASSPWTSGDTGELFF. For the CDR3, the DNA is TGTGCCAGCAGCCCGTGGACTAGCGGGGACACCGGGGAGCTGTTTTTT.

The CDR3 nucleotides read TGTGCCAGTAGTATAGAAGAGACCCAGTACTTC. This codes for CASSIEETQYF. The chain links TRBV19 to TRBJ2-5, with no clear D. Germline loops: CDR1 LNHDA, CDR2 SQIVND (reference sequence). The CDR3 is made up of 11 amino acids. V lost 0 bases and J 4 bases, leaving 0 bases between the germline ends.

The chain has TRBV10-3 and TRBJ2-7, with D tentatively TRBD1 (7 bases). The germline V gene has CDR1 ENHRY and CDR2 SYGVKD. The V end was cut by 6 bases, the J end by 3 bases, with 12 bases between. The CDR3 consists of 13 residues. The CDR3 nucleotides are TGTGCCATCAGCGGGGGACAGCTCTACGAGCAGTACGTC. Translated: CAISGGQLYEQYV.

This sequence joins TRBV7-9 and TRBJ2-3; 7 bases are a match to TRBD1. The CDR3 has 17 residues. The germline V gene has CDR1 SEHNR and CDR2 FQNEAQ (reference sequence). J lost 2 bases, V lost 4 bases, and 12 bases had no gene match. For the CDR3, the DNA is TGTGCCAGCAGCTCTCAAGGGGGCCCACCCCACACAGATACGCAGTATTTT. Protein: CASSSQGGPPHTDTQYF.

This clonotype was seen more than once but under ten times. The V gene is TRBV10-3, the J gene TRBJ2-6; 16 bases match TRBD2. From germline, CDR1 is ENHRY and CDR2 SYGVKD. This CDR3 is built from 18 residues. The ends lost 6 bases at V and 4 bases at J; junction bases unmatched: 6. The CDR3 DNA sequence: TGTGCCATCAGAGGGACTAGCGGGGGGGCGGCAGGGGCCAACGTCCTGACTTTC. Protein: CAIRGTSGGAAGANVLTF.

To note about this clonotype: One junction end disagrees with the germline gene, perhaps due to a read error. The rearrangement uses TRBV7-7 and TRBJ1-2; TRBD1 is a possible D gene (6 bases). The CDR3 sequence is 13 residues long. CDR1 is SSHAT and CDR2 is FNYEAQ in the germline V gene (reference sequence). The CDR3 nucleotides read TGTGCTAGCAGGCAGGACAGCGCTAACGGCTACACCTTC. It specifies CASRQDSANGYTF.

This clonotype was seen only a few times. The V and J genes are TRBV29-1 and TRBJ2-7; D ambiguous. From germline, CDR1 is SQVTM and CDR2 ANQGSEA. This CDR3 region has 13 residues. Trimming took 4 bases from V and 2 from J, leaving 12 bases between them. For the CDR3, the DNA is TGCAGCGTTGTAGGGCAGATAGCCTACGAGCAGTACTTC. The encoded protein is CSVVGQIAYEQYF.

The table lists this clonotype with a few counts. Written as DNA, the CDR3 is TGCAGTGCTAGGTGGGGGGCGAACACCGGGGAGCTGTTTTTT. The encoded protein is CSARWGANTGELFF. The V and J genes are TRBV20-1 and TRBJ2-2, with D maybe TRBD2 (6 bases). The CDR3 consists of 14 residues. Germline V gene lookup returns CDR1 DFQATT and CDR2 SNEGSKA (reference sequence). The V and J ends lost 3 bases and 0 bases respectively, with 8 bases between them.

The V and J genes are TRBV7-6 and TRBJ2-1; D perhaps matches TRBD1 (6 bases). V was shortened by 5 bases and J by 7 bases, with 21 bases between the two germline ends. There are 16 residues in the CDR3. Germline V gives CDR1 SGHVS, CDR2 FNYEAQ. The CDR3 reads CASSMPYRVVSNEQFF. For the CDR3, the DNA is TGTGCCAGCAGCATGCCCTACAGGGTTGTTAGTAATGAGCAGTTCTTC.

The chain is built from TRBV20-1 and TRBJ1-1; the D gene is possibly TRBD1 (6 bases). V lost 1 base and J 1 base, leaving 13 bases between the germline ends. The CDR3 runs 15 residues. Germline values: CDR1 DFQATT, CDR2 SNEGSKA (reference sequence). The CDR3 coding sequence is TGCAGTGCTAGAGCCCTGGGACACCCGAACACTGAAGCTTTCTTT. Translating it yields CSARALGHPNTEAFF.

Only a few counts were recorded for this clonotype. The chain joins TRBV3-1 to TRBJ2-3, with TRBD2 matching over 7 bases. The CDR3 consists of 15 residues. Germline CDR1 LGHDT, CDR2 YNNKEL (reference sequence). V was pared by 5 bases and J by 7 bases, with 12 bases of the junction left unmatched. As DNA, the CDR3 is TGTGCCAGCAGCTCAACCCGGACTAGACGAAATACGCAGTATTTT. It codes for CASSSTRTRRNTQYF.

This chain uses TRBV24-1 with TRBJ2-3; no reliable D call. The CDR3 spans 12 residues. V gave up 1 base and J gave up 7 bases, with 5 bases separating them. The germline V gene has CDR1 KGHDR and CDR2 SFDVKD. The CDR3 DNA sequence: TGTGCCACCAGTGATTTACGAAATACGCAGTATTTT. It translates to CATSDLRNTQYF.

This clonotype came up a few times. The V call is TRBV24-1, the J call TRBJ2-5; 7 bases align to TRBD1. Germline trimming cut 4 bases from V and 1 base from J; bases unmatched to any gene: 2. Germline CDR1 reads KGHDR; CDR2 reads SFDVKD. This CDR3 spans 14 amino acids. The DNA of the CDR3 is TGTGCCACCAGTGACCGGGACAGCCAAGAGACCCAGTACTTC. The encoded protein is CATSDRDSQETQYF.

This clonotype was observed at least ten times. For the CDR3, the DNA is TGTGCCAGCAGCCAGGGACTAGCGGAAGAGACCCAGTACTTC. It specifies CASSQGLAEETQYF. The V and J genes are TRBV7-2 and TRBJ2-5, with 11 bases that match TRBD2. J gave up 3 bases and V 5 bases, and 2 bases lay outside the gene matches. CDR3 length equals 14 residues. CDR1 is SGHTA and CDR2 is FQGNSA in the germline V gene.

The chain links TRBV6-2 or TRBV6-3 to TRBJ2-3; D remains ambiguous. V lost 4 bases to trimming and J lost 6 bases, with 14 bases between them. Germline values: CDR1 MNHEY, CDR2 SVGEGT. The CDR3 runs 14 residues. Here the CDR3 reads CASSSSLGWDTQYF. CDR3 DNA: TGTGCCAGCAGTTCATCACTGGGTTGGGATACGCAGTATTTT.

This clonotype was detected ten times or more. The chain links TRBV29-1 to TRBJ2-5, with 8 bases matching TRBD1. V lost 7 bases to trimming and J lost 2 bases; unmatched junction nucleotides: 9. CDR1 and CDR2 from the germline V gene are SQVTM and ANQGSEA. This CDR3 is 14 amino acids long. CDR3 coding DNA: TGCAGCGCCCTCAGGGACAGGTTTCAAGAGACCCAGTACTTC. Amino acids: CSALRDRFQETQYF. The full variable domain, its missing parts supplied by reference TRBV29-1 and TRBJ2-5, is SAVISQKPSRDICQRGTSLTIQCQVDSQVTMMFWYRQQPGQSLTLIATANQGSEATYESGFVIDKFPISRPNLTFSTLTVSNMSPEDSSIYLCSALRDRFQETQYFGPGTRLLVL.

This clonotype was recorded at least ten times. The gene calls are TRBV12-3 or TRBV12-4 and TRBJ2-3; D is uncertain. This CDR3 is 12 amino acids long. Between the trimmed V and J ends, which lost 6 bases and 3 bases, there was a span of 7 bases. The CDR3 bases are TGTGCCAGCAGCCTTCAGACAGATACGCAGTATTTT. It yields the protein CASSLQTDTQYF.

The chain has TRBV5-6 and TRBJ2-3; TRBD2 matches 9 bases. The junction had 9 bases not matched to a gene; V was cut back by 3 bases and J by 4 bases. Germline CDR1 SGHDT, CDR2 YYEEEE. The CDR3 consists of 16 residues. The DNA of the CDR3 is TGTGCCAGCAGCTCACTCGGGGGCGGGGGGGCAGATACGCAGTATTTT. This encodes CASSSLGGGGADTQYF.

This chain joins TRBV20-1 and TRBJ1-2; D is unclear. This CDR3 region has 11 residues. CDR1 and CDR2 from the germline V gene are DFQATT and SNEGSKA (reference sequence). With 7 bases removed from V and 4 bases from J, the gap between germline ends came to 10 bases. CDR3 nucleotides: TGCAGTGGGCTCAGGAGCTATGGCTACACCTTC. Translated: CSGLRSYGYTF.

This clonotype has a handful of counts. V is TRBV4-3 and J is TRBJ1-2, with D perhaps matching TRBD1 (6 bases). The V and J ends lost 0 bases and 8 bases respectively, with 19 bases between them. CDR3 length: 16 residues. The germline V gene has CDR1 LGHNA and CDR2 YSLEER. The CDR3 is CASSQDLTGMLWGYTF. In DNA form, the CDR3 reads TGCGCCAGCAGCCAAGATCTCACAGGGATGTTATGGGGCTACACCTTC.

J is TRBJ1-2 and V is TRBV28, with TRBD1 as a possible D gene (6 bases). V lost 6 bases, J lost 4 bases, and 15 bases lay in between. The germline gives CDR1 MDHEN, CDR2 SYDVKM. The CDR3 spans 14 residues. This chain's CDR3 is CASSPSGTSYGYTF. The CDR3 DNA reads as TGTGCCAGCAGCCCCAGCGGGACAAGCTATGGCTACACCTTC.

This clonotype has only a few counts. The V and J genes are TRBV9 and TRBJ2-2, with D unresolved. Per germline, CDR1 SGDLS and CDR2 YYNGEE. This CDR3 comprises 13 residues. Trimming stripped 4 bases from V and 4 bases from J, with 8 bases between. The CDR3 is CASSPSITGELFF. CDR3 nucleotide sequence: TGTGCCAGCAGCCCGAGTATCACCGGGGAGCTGTTTTTT.